Shown below are 13 T cell receptor beta chains from a single sample sequenced in a study of tumor-infiltrating lymphocytes in primary liver carcinoma. It was unsorted whole blood that yielded blood RNA, and germline DNA was also extracted. Starting from about 0.5 ug of total RNA, TCR beta cDNA was produced with a primer in the constant region. Slightly modified ARM-PCR, run as three nested multiplex PCR rounds, produced the TCR beta libraries. The first two PCR rounds, approximately 10 cycles each, used TRBV1-TRBV30 forward primers and a C-beta reverse primer. TCRdb used MiXCR to reprocess the multiplex PCR reads, holding one entry per CDR3 protein. This sample has fewer than 400,000 distinct CDR3 sequences, with 65% found just once. The sequenced material came from peripheral blood. These receptors came from a middle-aged man with primary liver carcinoma and hepatitis B virus infection.

This clonotype was counted a single time. The junction and the germline gene differ at one end; a read error may be behind it. The rearrangement uses TRBV4-1 and TRBJ2-2; unclear D gene. The CDR3 length is 14 residues. Germline CDR1 MGHRA, CDR2 YSYEKL. The DNA of the CDR3 is TGTGCCAACAGCCAAGTCGCCACCACCGGGGAGCTGTTTTTT. Its protein is CANSQVATTGELFF.

This clonotype appeared a single time. At one of its ends the junction is not consistent with the germline gene, which may arise from a read error. The CDR3 DNA reads TGCGCCAACAGCCAAGATCTGGCTAGCGGGAGGAAGAATACGCAGTATTTT. It specifies CANSQDLASGRKNTQYF. The rearrangement uses TRBV4-3 and TRBJ2-3; 11 bases map to TRBD2. Per germline, CDR1 LGHNA and CDR2 YSLEER. The CDR3 totals 17 residues.

This clonotype was counted once. The rearrangement uses TRBV12-3 or TRBV12-4 and TRBJ2-7; possibly TRBD1 for D (6 bases). V lost 5 bases and J lost 3, with 32 bases in between. The length of the CDR3 is 20 residues. CDR3 sequence: CASSLKGVPPGGGAVYEQYF. The CDR3 nucleotides read TGTGCCAGCAGTCTTAAGGGGGTACCACCAGGTGGGGGCGCGGTCTACGAGCAGTACTTC.

Notes on this clonotype: A much larger clone is a single base away; this may be a read error. The chain employs TRBV29-1 and TRBJ2-1; 11 bases line up with TRBD2. Germline CDR1 and CDR2: SQVTM and ANQGSEA. The CDR3 is 14 residues long. The DNA of the CDR3 is TGCAACGCCTGTGATAGCGGGAGGGGTGATGAGCAGTTCTTC. Its protein is CNACDSGRGDEQFF.

The CDR3 loop is CASSSPRGGYGYTF. CDR3 bases: TGTGCCAGCAGTTCACCCAGGGGAGGCTATGGCTACACCTTC. V gene TRBV28 combines with J gene TRBJ1-2; D is possibly TRBD1 (6 bases). Deletions cut 4 bases from V and 4 bases from J, with 13 bases between. Germline lookup yields CDR1 MDHEN and CDR2 SYDVKM. This CDR3 has 14 amino acids.

This clonotype was seen repeatedly, ten times or more. The rearrangement links TRBV5-1 to TRBJ2-3; weak D call: TRBD1 (5 bases). Between the trimmed V and J ends, which lost 0 bases and 4 bases, there was a span of 9 bases. This CDR3 is 14 amino acids long. Germline V lookup: CDR1 SGHRS, CDR2 YFSETQ. As DNA, the CDR3 is TGCGCCAGCAGCTTGGTGACAGCTTCAGATACGCAGTATTTT. Protein: CASSLVTASDTQYF.

Details on this clonotype: A much larger clone lies a single base off, so this may be a read error. This chain links TRBV12-3 or TRBV12-4 with TRBJ2-1; 11 bases are a match to TRBD2. CDR3 length equals 14 residues. CDR3 sequence: CASRISGRGNEQLF. The DNA for the CDR3 is TGTGCCAGCAGGATTAGCGGGAGGGGCAATGAGCAGTTATTC.

This sequence joins TRBV5-4 and TRBJ2-2; 13 bases align to TRBD2. Germline-derived CDR1 and CDR2 are SGHNT and YYREEE (reference sequence). The J segment lost 6 bases and the V segment lost 4 bases, leaving 6 bases of the junction unmatched. The CDR3 sequence is 16 residues long. Written as DNA, the CDR3 is TGTGCCAGCAGCCCTGGACTAGCGGGAGCCCCCGGGGAGCTGTTTTTT. Translating it yields CASSPGLAGAPGELFF.

This clonotype was found once. Given a much more abundant clone one base away, this may be a read error. V gene TRBV7-8 combines with J gene TRBJ2-1; the match to TRBD2 covers 12 bases. Germline V gives CDR1 SGHVS, CDR2 FQNEAQ. The CDR3 sequence is 15 residues long. CDR3 coding DNA: TGTGCCAGCAGGCCTCTAGCGGGAGGGAGGAATGAGCACTTCTTC. The encoded protein is CASRPLAGGRNEHFF.

Of note for this clonotype: It is likely a read error, because the conserved phenylalanine at the end of the CDR3 is missing. V and J are TRBV12-3 or TRBV12-4 and TRBJ1-1; D gene uncertain. The CDR3 spans 14 residues. V was clipped by 6 bases and J by 3 bases, with 14 bases between them. The CDR3, as DNA: TGTGCCAGCAGCAAGAAGGTCGGGGACACTGAAGCTTTCTCT. Protein: CASSKKVGDTEAFS.

This clonotype was found many times. This chain connects TRBV29-1 to TRBJ1-1; perhaps TRBD1 as D (5 bases). CDR3 length equals 12 residues. The germline V gene has CDR1 SQVTM and CDR2 ANQGSEA. V was cut by 5 bases and J by 4 bases, with 11 bases left in between. The CDR3 DNA reads TGCAGCGTTCGTCGGGGGAGCACTGAAGCTTTCTTT. It yields the protein CSVRRGSTEAFF. The variable domain in full, completed from reference TRBV29-1 and TRBJ1-1, reads SAVISQKPSRDICQRGTSLTIQCQVDSQVTMMFWYRQQPGQSLTLIATANQGSEATYESGFVIDKFPISRPNLTFSTLTVSNMSPEDSSIYLCSVRRGSTEAFFGQGTRLTVV.

Only a few counts were recorded for this clonotype. This chain links TRBV6-6 with TRBJ2-7, with D possibly TRBD1 on 7 matching bases. Germline V gives CDR1 MNHNY, CDR2 SVGAGI (reference sequence). The CDR3 spans 15 residues. V was cut by 3 bases and J by 5 bases, with 17 bases left in between. The CDR3 DNA reads TGTGCCAGCAGTTATGGTGCAGGGGGGAAAAACGAGCAGTACTTC. Amino acid sequence: CASSYGAGGKNEQYF.

This clonotype was seen a handful of times. The rearrangement uses TRBV28 and TRBJ1-6; no reliable D call. This CDR3 is 14 amino acids long. V was trimmed by 3 bases and J by 9 bases, leaving 12 bases between them. Per the germline V gene, CDR1 is MDHEN and CDR2 is SYDVKM. In nucleotides, the CDR3 is TGTGCCAGCAGTTTTCTGGGAACAAGTTCACCCCTCCACTTT. Its translation is CASSFLGTSSPLHF. Full variable domain (missing parts from reference TRBV28 and TRBJ1-6): DVKVTQSSRYLVKRTGEKVFLECVQDMDHENMFWYRQDPGLGLRLIYFSYDVKMKEKGDIPEGYSVSREKKERFSLILESASTNQTSMYLCASSFLGTSSPLHFGNGTRLTVT.